Below are 27 T cell receptor beta chains sequenced from a single sample in a study of Graves' ophthalmopathy and Graves' hyperthyroidism. Amplified material comprised TCR beta CDR3 regions derived from RNA transcripts. Following a first-round RT-PCR that used HTBI primers, a second-round multiplex PCR was carried out. TCRdb processed the multiplex PCR reads anew with MiXCR; each CDR3 protein has one entry. This sample has a few hundred thousand distinct CDR3 sequences; roughly 21% occur once, and the top ten carry 2.5% to 3%. The sample taken for sequencing was peripheral blood. These receptors came from a woman aged 18-29 years with stable Graves' hyperthyroidism.

CDR3: CASSWTGGESYTF. CDR3 coding DNA: TGCGCCAGCAGCTGGACAGGGGGCGAAAGCTACACCTTC. This chain links TRBV5-1 with TRBJ1-2; 11 bases are shared with TRBD1. After removal of 3 bases from V and 9 bases from J, the junction contained 4 bases not matched to a gene. The CDR3 totals 13 residues. Germline assignment: CDR1 SGHRS and CDR2 YFSETQ.

This clonotype came up many times. V and J are TRBV14 and TRBJ2-7, with D uncertain. V was trimmed by 4 bases and J by 6 bases, leaving 13 bases between them. Germline loops: CDR1 SGHDN, CDR2 FVKESK. The CDR3 covers 13 residues. CDR3 protein: CASSRSILSEQYF. DNA for the CDR3: TGTGCCAGCAGCCGAAGCATACTAAGCGAGCAGTACTTC.

At least ten counts were recorded for this clonotype. The chain joins TRBV5-1 to TRBJ1-1; 7 bases map to TRBD1. The ends lost 5 bases at V and 8 bases at J; junction bases unmatched: 6. The V gene's germline CDR1 is SGHRS and CDR2 YFSETQ. This CDR3 has 12 residues. DNA of the CDR3: TGCGCCAGCAGACCAGCGACAGGGGAAGCTTTCTTT. It specifies CASRPATGEAFF.

This clonotype was counted at least ten times. This chain uses TRBV11-2 with TRBJ1-1; D is unclear. The CDR3 loop spans 14 amino acids. The germline CDR1 and CDR2 sequences are SGHAT and FQNNGV. With 5 bases removed from V and 0 bases from J, the gap between germline ends came to 10 bases. CDR3 region: CASSRGGVNTEAFF. The CDR3 DNA reads TGTGCCAGCAGCCGGGGTGGGGTGAACACTGAAGCTTTCTTT.

J is TRBJ1-6 and V is TRBV6-1; D ambiguous. Germline values: CDR1 MNHNS, CDR2 SASEGT. The CDR3 loop spans 13 amino acids. V was clipped by 4 bases and J by 6 bases, with 7 bases between them. The chain's CDR3 is CASSVDPNSPLHF. The CDR3, as DNA: TGTGCCAGCAGTGTGGATCCTAATTCACCCCTCCACTTT.

This clonotype showed up just once. The J gene is TRBJ1-2, the V gene TRBV6-5; D gene unclear. Germline assignment: CDR1 MNHEY and CDR2 SVGAGI. The CDR3 is made up of 17 amino acids. Trimming cost V 1 base and J 2 bases, with 17 bases left between them. The CDR3 spells CASSYYPIMGSNYGYTF. The CDR3 nucleotides are TGTGCCAGCAGTTACTACCCCATAATGGGCAGCAACTATGGCTACACCTTC.

This clonotype was seen at least ten times. The chain recombines TRBV20-1 with TRBJ1-3; maybe TRBD1 (5 bases). Deletions cut 4 bases from V and 1 base from J, with 11 bases between. The germline V gene has CDR1 DFQATT and CDR2 SNEGSKA (reference sequence). The CDR3 runs to 14 residues. The CDR3 bases are TGCAGTGCTACGGATGGGACTTCTGGAAACACCATATATTTT. It specifies CSATDGTSGNTIYF.

This clonotype has ten or more counts. V usage is TRBV12-3 or TRBV12-4 and J usage is TRBJ2-5, with D perhaps matching TRBD1 (7 bases). CDR3 length equals 15 residues. Trimming pared 1 base from V and 1 base from J, leaving 10 bases between. CDR3 DNA: TGTGCCAGCAGTTTAGGACAGGGAGGCCAAGAGACCCAGTACTTC. Translating it yields CASSLGQGGQETQYF.

In this sample, this clonotype turned up a few times. The V call is TRBV27, the J call TRBJ1-5; 9 bases line up with TRBD1. The CDR3 contains 15 residues. Germline V CDR1 and CDR2: MNHEY, SMNVEV (reference sequence). Trimming cost V 6 bases and J 4 bases; bases outside gene matches: 7. The CDR3 region has the DNA TGTGCCAGCAGGGCCGAGACAGGGGGGAATCAGCCCCAGCATTTT. This encodes CASRAETGGNQPQHF.

This clonotype showed up many times. The chain couples TRBV20-1 to TRBJ2-7; 7 bases are a match to TRBD2. The CDR3 is 13 amino acids. V shed 8 bases and J 3 bases; nucleotides not matched to a gene: 10. CDR1 is DFQATT and CDR2 is SNEGSKA in the germline V gene (reference sequence). The CDR3 bases are TGCAGTTGGGGGTTGGGGGGGAACTACGAGCAGTACTTC. Translation gives CSWGLGGNYEQYF.

This clonotype was counted many times. A read error may explain this, as a much larger clone is one base away. This sequence joins TRBV28 and TRBJ1-1, with unresolved D. Trimming pared 8 bases from V and 7 bases from J, leaving 11 bases between. In germline, CDR1 is MDHEN, CDR2 SYDVKM. This CDR3 has 11 residues. The CDR3 loop reads CASGGVLEAFF. DNA for the CDR3: TGTGCCAGCGGTGGTGTTCTTGAAGCTTTCTTT.

This clonotype showed up many times. The CDR3 protein is CASSIDRETQYF. The CDR3 nucleotides read TGTGCCAGTAGTATAGATCGAGAGACCCAGTACTTC. The V call is TRBV19, the J call TRBJ2-5; D is undetermined. Germline V gives CDR1 LNHDA, CDR2 SQIVND (reference sequence). The CDR3 length is 12 residues. Trimming pared 0 bases from V and 4 bases from J, leaving 3 bases between.

This clonotype was seen ten or more times. The genes are TRBV4-3 and TRBJ2-7; D remains unclear. This CDR3 contains 14 residues. CDR1 and CDR2 from the germline V gene are LGHNA and YSLEER. V lost 0 bases and J 3 bases, leaving 9 bases between the germline ends. The CDR3 reads CASSQDNQDYEQYF. The CDR3 bases are TGCGCCAGCAGCCAAGATAACCAGGACTACGAGCAGTACTTC.

Ten or more counts support this clonotype. The chain has TRBV6-1 and TRBJ1-1; TRBD1 matches at 9 bases. The junction had 3 bases not matched to a gene; V was cut back by 3 bases and J by 4 bases. Germline values: CDR1 MNHNS, CDR2 SASEGT. This CDR3 contains 14 residues. The CDR3 coding sequence is TGTGCCAGCAGTGACCGGGACAGGGCCACTGAAGCTTTCTTT. Translation: CASSDRDRATEAFF.

This clonotype was counted many times. As DNA, the CDR3 is TGTGCCAGCAGTTTCTCGTCTCGGGTGAACACTGAAGCTTTCTTT. It specifies CASSFSSRVNTEAFF. The V and J genes are TRBV27 and TRBJ1-1; D remains unclear. V was shortened by 3 bases and J by 0 bases, with 11 bases between the two germline ends. CDR3 size: 15 residues. The germline V gene encodes CDR1 MNHEY and CDR2 SMNVEV (reference sequence).

The V call is TRBV20-1, the J call TRBJ1-1; D is ambiguous. The CDR3 has 12 amino acids. The V end was cut by 6 bases, the J end by 6 bases, with 14 bases between. Germline V CDR1 and CDR2: DFQATT, SNEGSKA (reference sequence). CDR3 sequence (DNA): TGCAGTGCAGTATGGGTGGGAGCTGAAGCTTTCTTT. Translation gives CSAVWVGAEAFF.

The chain couples TRBV10-3 to TRBJ2-7; TRBD1 or TRBD2 may be the D gene (5 bases each). V shed 0 bases and J shed 2 bases, with 11 bases lying between them. The CDR3 covers 15 residues. Per the germline V gene, CDR1 is ENHRY and CDR2 is SYGVKD. The CDR3 DNA reads as TGTGCCATCAGTGAGTCGGGGGTTGGGCCCTACGAGCAGTACTTC. Its translation is CAISESGVGPYEQYF.

This clonotype was recorded at least ten times. The rearrangement joins TRBV12-3 or TRBV12-4 to TRBJ1-3; the D gene is possibly TRBD1 (5 bases). The CDR3 has 17 amino acids. The V end lost 3 bases, the J end lost 0 bases, and 15 bases lay between the germline ends. DNA of the CDR3: TGTGCCAGCAGTTTCCGCGGGTGGGGGAGCTCTGGAAACACCATATATTTT. Amino acid sequence: CASSFRGWGSSGNTIYF.

This clonotype was observed at least ten times. V and J are TRBV20-1 and TRBJ2-7; a weak D match, TRBD2 (6 bases). CDR3 size: 14 residues. The V gene's germline CDR1 is DFQATT and CDR2 SNEGSKA (reference sequence). V was trimmed by 3 bases and J by 2 bases, leaving 14 bases between them. The CDR3, as DNA: TGCAGTGCTAGGGCCAGCGGGCTTACCTACGAGCAGTACTTC. It is translated as CSARASGLTYEQYF.

This clonotype was counted many times. V and J are TRBV7-2 and TRBJ1-1; D unresolved. The CDR3 is 14 residues long. V was pared by 2 bases and J by 0 bases, with 7 bases between. Germline CDR1 SGHTA, CDR2 FQGNSA. CDR3 region: CASSLFSVNTEAFF. For the CDR3, the DNA is TGTGCCAGCAGCTTATTTTCAGTGAACACTGAAGCTTTCTTT.

The sample holds many counts of this clonotype. The rearrangement uses TRBV6-2 or TRBV6-3 and TRBJ2-5, with 10 nucleotides matching TRBD1. Germline CDR1 and CDR2: MNHEY and SVGEGT. The CDR3 consists of 16 residues. Trimming cost V 6 bases and J 4 bases; bases outside gene matches: 11. The CDR3 is CASRFHRTGGGETQYF. The CDR3 DNA is TGTGCCAGCAGATTTCATCGGACAGGGGGTGGAGAGACCCAGTACTTC.

This clonotype was detected many times. This chain uses TRBV12-3 or TRBV12-4 with TRBJ1-1; D is ambiguous. V was cut by 6 bases and J by 1 base, with 9 bases left in between. The CDR3 length is 13 residues. Here the CDR3 DNA reads TGTGCCAGCAGGCGGGATTCGAACACTGAAGCTTTCTTT. It specifies CASRRDSNTEAFF.

On this clonotype: A much larger clone lies one base from this, so it may be a read error. Since the CDR3 does not end with the conserved phenylalanine or tryptophan, this likely comes from a read error. The chain couples TRBV7-9 to TRBJ1-3, with 7 bases matching TRBD1. Trimming at V came to 6 bases and at J to 2 bases, leaving 7 bases not matched to a gene. The CDR3 sequence is 15 residues long. The germline gives CDR1 SEHNR, CDR2 FQNEAQ (reference sequence). Here the CDR3 DNA reads TGTGCCAGCAGTCAAACAGGGGTGGCTGGAAACACCATATATTTG. It is translated as CASSQTGVAGNTIYL.

This clonotype has ten or more counts. The gene calls are TRBV9 and TRBJ1-1; the D gene is possibly TRBD1 (5 bases). The CDR3 runs to 14 residues. V lost 0 bases to trimming and J lost 1 base, with 7 bases between them. Looked up from germline, CDR1 is SGDLS and CDR2 is YYNGEE. CDR3: CASSVADKNTEAFF. CDR3 nucleotides: TGTGCCAGCAGCGTAGCGGACAAGAACACTGAAGCTTTCTTT.

This sequence joins TRBV6-5 and TRBJ1-5; TRBD1 agrees at 9 bases. The CDR3 loop spans 16 amino acids. In germline, CDR1 is MNHEY, CDR2 SVGAGI. V gave up 2 bases and J gave up 4 bases; unmatched junction bases: 6. DNA for the CDR3: TGTGCCAGCAGTTACCCCGGGACAGGGAAGAATCAGCCCCAGCATTTT. Protein sequence: CASSYPGTGKNQPQHF.

This clonotype has at least ten counts. This chain connects TRBV12-3 or TRBV12-4 to TRBJ1-2; the D is unclear. V was cut by 3 bases and J by 1 base, with 9 bases left in between. This CDR3 is built from 14 residues. The CDR3 DNA follows: TGTGCCAGCAGTTTCGGTGGCATTAACTATGGCTACACCTTC. Translating gives CASSFGGINYGYTF.

The sample holds many counts of this clonotype. The chain couples TRBV7-9 to TRBJ1-2; D is ambiguous. The CDR3 is made up of 13 amino acids. The germline V gene encodes CDR1 SEHNR and CDR2 FQNEAQ (reference sequence). V gave up 1 base and J gave up 4 bases, with 7 bases separating them. The CDR3 loop is CASSLGRIYGYTF. CDR3 bases: TGTGCCAGCAGCTTAGGCAGGATCTATGGCTACACCTTC.